The rows below give T cell receptor beta chains drawn from one sample of a study of OX40 agonist ivuxolimab in advanced cancers. The assay was immunoSEQ multiplex PCR, and TCRdb's table has in-frame clones only and misses some. The sample gives some 97,000 clones, about nine tenths of which show up once; 0.31% is in the top ten. The sequencing here drew on CD4+ or CD8+ T cells sorted from blood, taken in a trial of the OX40 agonist ivuxolimab. The receptors derive from an adult with an advanced solid tumor such as melanoma, head and neck, liver or kidney cancer. Each CDR3 is given with its conserved first and last residue. The D gene is left open where the match is weak. Clone size is shown for a subset of rows, as once, few, many or a class of expanded clone.

J	size	D	V	CDR3	DNA
TRBJ2-1	.	.	TRBV20-1	CSASFHNEQFF	TGCAGTGCTAGCTTTCACAATGAGCAGTTCTTC
TRBJ2-7	.	.	TRBV28	CASSLTGGKYEQYF	TGTGCCAGCAGTTTAACCGGGGGCAAGTACGAGCAGTACTTC
TRBJ2-7	once	TRBD2	TRBV9	CASSVGREGTYEQYF	TGTGCCAGCAGCGTAGGGCGGGAGGGAACCTACGAGCAGTACTTC
TRBJ2-2	.	TRBD2	TRBV9	CASSVGLAENTGELFF	TGTGCCAGCAGCGTAGGGCTAGCGGAGAACACCGGGGAGCTGTTTTTT
TRBJ1-4	.	TRBD1	TRBV30	CAWSVGTDEKLFF	TGTGCCTGGAGTGTGGGGACAGATGAAAAACTGTTTTTT
TRBJ2-6	.	TRBD2	TRBV5-1	CASRGRTSGAPSGANVLTF	TGCGCCAGCAGGGGCCGGACTAGCGGGGCACCCTCTGGGGCCAACGTCCTGACTTTC
TRBJ1-5	.	.	TRBV2	CASMPGPGHQPQHF	TGTGCCAGCATGCCGGGACCGGGCCATCAGCCCCAGCATTTT
TRBJ2-2	.	.	TRBV9	CASSESAGELFF	TGTGCCAGCAGCGAGTCTGCCGGGGAGCTGTTTTTT
TRBJ2-7	few	.	TRBV28	CALGHPSLDEQYF	TGTGCGTTAGGGCATCCCTCTTTGGACGAGCAGTACTTC
TRBJ2-2	.	.	TRBV7-3	CASSLTVDAGELFF	TGTGCCAGCAGCCTGACAGTGGATGCGGGGGAGCTGTTTTTT
TRBJ2-5	.	.	TRBV15	CATSRDRGYGAQYF	TGTGCCACCAGCAGAGATCGGGGGTACGGGGCCCAGTACTTC
TRBJ2-3	.	.	TRBV4-2	CASSQVSAVSDTQYF	TGTGCCAGCAGCCAAGTGTCAGCGGTCTCAGATACGCAGTATTTT
TRBJ2-2	.	.	TRBV7-8	CASSPNSGYNTGELFF	TGTGCCAGCAGCCCAAACAGCGGGTACAACACCGGGGAGCTGTTTTTT
TRBJ2-7	.	TRBD2	TRBV7-2	CASSLGTGGPWEQYF	TGTGCCAGCAGCTTAGGTACGGGAGGGCCGTGGGAGCAGTACTTC
TRBJ1-1	.	TRBD1	TRBV5-1	CASSLDTRGTEAFF	TGCGCCAGCAGCTTGGACACCAGGGGGACTGAAGCTTTCTTT
TRBJ2-1	.	.	TRBV18	CASSPRWGLNNEQFF	TGTGCCAGCTCACCACGTTGGGGGCTCAACAATGAGCAGTTCTTC
TRBJ1-2	.	.	TRBV30	CAWTSPNYGYTF	TGTGCCTGGACGAGTCCTAACTATGGCTACACCTTC
TRBJ2-3	once	.	TRBV5-1	CASSLVGGGTDTQYF	TGCGCCAGCAGCTTGGTAGGGGGTGGCACAGATACGCAGTATTTT
TRBJ1-3	.	.	TRBV28	CASSSPLSRGRSGNTIYF	TGTGCCAGCAGTTCTCCTCTTTCGAGGGGACGCTCTGGAAACACCATATATTTT
TRBJ1-4	.	TRBD1	TRBV7-9	CASSLGTVRGEKLFF	TGTGCCAGCAGCCTAGGGACAGTCCGGGGTGAAAAACTGTTTTTT
TRBJ2-2	.	.	TRBV27	CASSARRGTNTGELFF	TGTGCCAGCAGTGCCCGGAGAGGAACGAACACCGGGGAGCTGTTTTTT
TRBJ2-3	.	.	TRBV9	CASSVQGSWTDTQYF	TGTGCCAGCAGCGTACAGGGGTCATGGACAGATACGCAGTATTTT
TRBJ2-2	.	.	TRBV28	CASTLGTPFRELFF	TGTGCCAGCACCCTCGGGACTCCTTTCCGGGAGCTGTTTTTT
TRBJ2-3	.	TRBD2	TRBV5-1	CASSDPGLAGADTQYF	TGCGCCAGCAGCGACCCGGGACTAGCGGGAGCAGATACGCAGTATTTT
TRBJ1-2	.	.	TRBV7-6	CASSFGRDYGYTF	TGTGCCAGCAGCTTCGGGAGGGACTATGGCTACACCTTC
TRBJ2-1	few	TRBD2	TRBV2	CASSPIAGRSYNEQFF	TGTGCCAGCAGTCCTATAGCGGGAAGAAGTTACAATGAGCAGTTCTTC
TRBJ2-3	.	TRBD2	TRBV28	CASSLRGRGTDTQYF	TGTGCCAGCAGTTTACGCGGGAGGGGCACAGATACGCAGTATTTT
TRBJ2-3	once	.	TRBV4-2	CASRRGLTDTQYF	TGTGCCAGCAGACGGGGCCTCACAGATACGCAGTATTTT
TRBJ2-5	.	.	TRBV10-3	CAISESRGGETQYF	TGTGCCATCAGTGAGTCGAGGGGAGGAGAGACCCAGTACTTC
TRBJ1-2	.	TRBD1	TRBV28	CASGDSSFYGYTF	TGTGCCAGCGGGGACAGTTCTTTTTATGGCTACACCTTC
TRBJ2-2	.	TRBD1	TRBV7-3	CASSAMTGGSAGELFF	TGTGCCAGCAGCGCCATGACAGGGGGCAGCGCCGGGGAGCTGTTTTTT
TRBJ1-1	.	.	TRBV6-6	CATQLSNMNTEAFF	TGTGCCACGCAGCTGAGTAATATGAACACTGAAGCTTTCTTT
TRBJ1-1	.	.	TRBV11-2	CASSLGLMNTEAFF	TGTGCCAGCAGCTTGGGACTGATGAACACTGAAGCTTTCTTT
TRBJ2-3	once	TRBD1	TRBV5-1	CASSPSGQGSTDTQYF	TGCGCCAGCAGCCCCTCGGGACAGGGTAGCACAGATACGCAGTATTTT
TRBJ2-3	once	TRBD1	TRBV6-4	CASSDSRAHDRGIADTQYF	TGTGCCAGCAGTGACTCAAGGGCGCACGACAGGGGGATCGCAGATACGCAGTATTTT
TRBJ1-1	once	.	TRBV19	CASSIRGVAEAFF	TGTGCCAGTAGTATCAGAGGGGTCGCTGAAGCTTTCTTT
TRBJ2-3	.	.	TRBV15	CATSRSLRTDTQYF	TGTGCCACCAGCAGATCCCTCAGAACAGATACGCAGTATTTT
TRBJ2-5	once	.	TRBV5-1	CASRRGGRQETQYF	TGCGCCAGCAGAAGGGGGGGCCGACAAGAGACCCAGTACTTC
TRBJ2-6	.	TRBD2	TRBV5-1	CASRGLAASGANVLTF	TGCGCCAGCAGGGGACTAGCGGCCTCTGGGGCCAACGTCCTGACTTTC
TRBJ2-7	.	.	TRBV5-5	CASSLRVSLATPHEQYF	TGTGCCAGCAGCCTTCGAGTCTCGCTAGCGACGCCGCACGAGCAGTACTTC
TRBJ2-1	.	TRBD2	TRBV7-9	CASSLELAGEQFF	TGTGCCAGCAGCTTAGAACTAGCGGGAGAGCAGTTCTTC
TRBJ1-2	once	TRBD1	TRBV10-3	CAISENRGADGYTF	TGTGCCATCAGTGAAAACAGGGGAGCTGATGGCTACACCTTC
TRBJ1-1	.	.	TRBV11-2	CASSLDGRLGGAQLNTEAFF	TGTGCCAGCAGCTTAGATGGGAGACTGGGGGGCGCCCAACTGAACACTGAAGCTTTCTTT
TRBJ2-1	.	TRBD2	TRBV7-2	CASSVVLAGLYNEQFF	TGTGCCAGCAGCGTCGTACTAGCGGGGTTGTACAATGAGCAGTTCTTC
TRBJ2-3	.	TRBD1	TRBV25-1	CASSAWTGTSTDTQYF	TGTGCCAGCAGTGCATGGACAGGGACGAGCACAGATACGCAGTATTTT
TRBJ2-7	.	.	TRBV4-3	CASSQGLGEPEQYF	TGCGCCAGCAGCCAAGGACTGGGGGAACCCGAGCAGTACTTC
TRBJ2-2	.	.	TRBV9	CASSVLGTGELFF	TGTGCCAGCAGCGTATTGGGAACCGGGGAGCTGTTTTTT
TRBJ1-2	few	.	TRBV4-2	CASSQDPTEGYTF	TGTGCCAGCAGCCAAGATCCGACAGAGGGCTACACCTTC
TRBJ2-1	.	.	TRBV4-2	CASSRQPGPTLTEQFF	TGTGCCAGCAGCCGCCAACCGGGACCAACTTTAACAGAGCAGTTCTTC
TRBJ2-1	.	TRBD1	TRBV6-5	CASSSDRDRVNEQFF	TGTGCCAGCAGTTCAGACCGGGACAGGGTCAATGAGCAGTTCTTC
TRBJ2-7	.	TRBD2	TRBV18	CASSPGGGTGEQYF	TGTGCCAGCTCACCAGGCGGGGGGACGGGCGAGCAGTACTTC
TRBJ1-1	.	.	TRBV6-5	CASSYSMVGDTEAFF	TGTGCCAGCAGTTACTCGATGGTAGGGGACACTGAAGCTTTCTTT